This entry lists 17 T cell receptor beta chains sequenced from one sample in a study of blood T cell repertoires in COVID-19 (dated by TCRdb to about 2020). Library preparation was by the immunoSEQ multiplex PCR assay. Not all clones reach the TCRdb copy of this immuneACCESS table, which keeps in-frame sequences only. Checked studies attribute under half of the gap to unresolved V genes and leave the rest unexplained. Across this sample there are 90,000 to 140,000 clones, with around 76% seen only once. Jointly, the top ten make up roughly a fifth of the sample. Sequencing was carried out using peripheral blood. The receptors originated from an older woman with acute or convalescent COVID-19.

The chain employs TRBV6-5 and TRBJ1-2; 7 nucleotides align to TRBD1. The CDR3 contains 15 residues. The V segment lost 7 bases and the J segment 2 bases; nucleotides outside the gene matches: 10. Germline CDR1 and CDR2: MNHEY and SVGAGI. DNA for the CDR3: TGTGCCAGCAATTTAAGGGCAGGGGGGAACTATGGCTACACCTTC. Translating gives CASNLRAGGNYGYTF.

The chain carries TRBV19 and TRBJ1-1, with a tentative D call TRBD1 (5 bases). The CDR3 sequence is 15 residues long. The V gene's germline CDR1 is LNHDA and CDR2 SQIVND (reference sequence). Trimming stripped 3 bases from V and 4 bases from J, with 15 bases between. CDR3 DNA sequence: TGTGCCAGTAGTATTACCGTGCTCCAGGGCACTGAAGCTTTCTTT. Protein product: CASSITVLQGTEAFF. The whole variable domain, remainder taken from reference TRBV19 and TRBJ1-1, is DGGITQSPKYLFRKEGQNVTLSCEQNLNHDAMYWYRQDPGQGLRLIYYSQIVNDFQKGDIAEGYSVSREKKESFPLTVTSAQKNPTAFYLCASSITVLQGTEAFFGQGTRLTVV.

V and J are TRBV30 and TRBJ2-2, with TRBD2 as a possible D gene (7 bases). Germline CDR1 reads GTSNPN; CDR2 reads SVGIG (reference sequence). V lost 3 bases to trimming and J lost 0 bases, with 11 bases between them. This CDR3 is 15 amino acids long. CDR3 in amino acids: CAWRWGGANTGELFF. The CDR3, as DNA: TGTGCCTGGAGGTGGGGGGGCGCGAACACCGGGGAGCTGTTTTTT.

This chain uses TRBV30 with TRBJ1-5; TRBD1 aligns across 8 bases. Germline CDR1 GTSNPN, CDR2 SVGIG (reference sequence). With V trimmed by 0 bases and J by 7 bases, 8 bases remained unmatched. CDR3 length: 15 amino acids. Here the CDR3 DNA reads TGTGCCTGGAGTGTAGGACAGGGCCCGGGACAGCCCCAGCATTTT. This translates into CAWSVGQGPGQPQHF.

The V and J genes are TRBV19 and TRBJ1-3; D is possibly TRBD1 (5 bases). Per germline, CDR1 LNHDA and CDR2 SQIVND (reference sequence). V lost 5 bases to trimming and J lost 2 bases, with 7 bases between them. CDR3 length: 13 residues. CDR3 in amino acids: CASSPGPGNTIYF. The CDR3 DNA reads TGTGCCAGTAGTCCAGGGCCTGGAAACACCATATATTTT.

The chain couples TRBV28 to TRBJ1-2, with unresolved D. The CDR3 totals 14 residues. Trimming shortened V by 7 bases and J by 7 bases, and 19 bases separated the two germline ends. Germline values: CDR1 MDHEN, CDR2 SYDVKM. The CDR3 bases are TGTGCCAGCACCTTTGCCCCGGGTATCGGTGGCTACACCTTC. It yields the protein CASTFAPGIGGYTF.

This clone was counted many times. The chain employs TRBV7-6 and TRBJ2-7; a weak D match, TRBD1 (5 bases). Deletions cut 5 bases from V and 1 base from J, with 15 bases between. In germline, CDR1 is SGHVS, CDR2 FNYEAQ. The CDR3 has 15 residues. The CDR3 spells CASSVRAGMSYEQYF. The CDR3 DNA is TGTGCCAGCAGCGTACGGGCAGGGATGTCCTACGAGCAGTACTTC.

This clone was observed a single time. The CDR3 loop is CASSPQTGGGSADTQYF. The CDR3 region has the DNA TGTGCCAGCTCACCCCAGACCGGCGGGGGAAGTGCAGATACGCAGTATTTT. The chain employs TRBV18 and TRBJ2-3; 7 bases align to TRBD2. Germline CDR1 KGHSH, CDR2 LQKENI. CDR3 size: 17 residues. The junction had 13 bases not matched to a gene; V was cut back by 3 bases and J by 4 bases.

This clone was found once. V is TRBV27 and J is TRBJ1-1; 7 bases are a match to TRBD1. V lost 5 bases and J lost 4; bases outside the gene matches: 7. Germline V gives CDR1 MNHEY, CDR2 SMNVEV (reference sequence). This CDR3 region has 14 residues. This CDR3 reads CASSLPGQRTEAFF. The CDR3 nucleotides read TGTGCCAGCAGTCTACCGGGACAGCGCACTGAAGCTTTCTTT.

CDR3 bases: TGTGCCAGCAGCCCCCAGGGCATCTACGAGCAGTACTTC. Translated, it gives CASSPQGIYEQYF. The rearrangement uses TRBV9 and TRBJ2-7, with D maybe TRBD1 (5 bases). CDR3 length equals 13 residues. Germline-derived CDR1 and CDR2 are SGDLS and YYNGEE. V was shortened by 4 bases and J by 3 bases, with 11 bases between the two germline ends.

V is TRBV4-2 and J is TRBJ1-4, with TRBD1 matching 10 bases. V dropped 4 bases and J dropped 7; count of bases not matched to a gene: 6. CDR1 is LGHNA, CDR2 YNFKEQ, per germline. There are 15 residues in the CDR3. CDR3 nucleotide sequence: TGTGCCAGCAGCCTCGACAGGGGGCGCGGTGAAAAACTGTTTTTT. Translation: CASSLDRGRGEKLFF.

This clone was seen at least ten times. A read error may explain this, as a much larger clone is one base away. The chain has TRBV5-1 and TRBJ2-7; 8 positions agree with TRBD2. CDR3 size: 16 residues. Germline loops: CDR1 SGHRS, CDR2 YFSETQ. The V gene end was trimmed by 7 bases and the J gene end by 7 bases; junction bases not matched to a gene: 19. The CDR3 loop reads CASLSRWVGPGGEQYF. DNA of the CDR3: TGCGCCAGCTTGAGCCGTTGGGTGGGCCCGGGGGGGGAGCAGTACTTC.

J is TRBJ1-2 and V is TRBV10-3, with D hard to call. Trimming took off 3 bases at V and 6 bases at J, with 8 bases between the two ends. Germline V gene data show CDR1 as ENHRY and CDR2 as SYGVKD. This CDR3 has 12 amino acids. DNA for the CDR3: TGTGCCATCAGTGACTTCTCCGATGGCTACACCTTC. This codes for CAISDFSDGYTF.

The V gene is TRBV5-6, the J gene TRBJ2-2; D is possibly TRBD1 (6 bases). Trimming removed 4 bases at V and 4 bases at J, with 11 bases between. CDR3 length equals 14 residues. Germline CDR1 reads SGHDT; CDR2 reads YYEEEE. The DNA of the CDR3 is TGTGCCAGCAGCGGGGGCCTGGTCACCGGGGAGCTGTTTTTT. Its protein is CASSGGLVTGELFF.

The J gene is TRBJ2-2, the V gene TRBV11-2, with 7 bases lining up with TRBD2. Trimming at V came to 1 base and at J to 5 bases, leaving 10 bases not matched to a gene. Germline V gene data show CDR1 as SGHAT and CDR2 as FQNNGV. The CDR3 is 17 amino acids. The CDR3: CASSLGWGGPRTGELFF. CDR3 coding DNA: TGTGCCAGCAGCTTAGGCTGGGGGGGACCTCGTACCGGGGAGCTGTTTTTT.

The V call is TRBV19, the J call TRBJ1-6, with D perhaps matching TRBD1 (6 bases). The CDR3 has 15 residues. The V gene lost 6 bases and the J gene lost 0 bases, with 9 bases spanning the gap. Germline CDR1 LNHDA, CDR2 SQIVND (reference sequence). The CDR3 here is CASSLDSSYNSPLHF. In DNA form, the CDR3 reads TGTGCCAGTAGCTTGGACAGCTCCTATAATTCACCCCTCCACTTT.

This sequence joins TRBV3-1 (or the pseudogene TRBV3-2) and TRBJ2-1, with a possible D match to TRBD2 (6 bases). The germline gives CDR1 LGHDT, CDR2 YNNKEL (reference sequence). The V and J ends lost 5 bases and 0 bases respectively, with 11 bases between them. There are 15 residues in the CDR3. CDR3 amino acids: CASSSGDLSYNEQFF. CDR3 nucleotides: TGTGCCAGCAGCTCGGGGGACCTCTCCTACAATGAGCAGTTCTTC.